The 3 T cell receptor beta chains below were found in one sample sequenced in a study of blood T cells in healthy people across ages. PCR was performed a second time for about 7 to 12 cycles using a sample-barcoded 5' primer and a J-beta primer mix. TCRdb re-called the 5' RACE reads through MiXCR, storing one row per CDR3 protein. Here the sample spans approximately 800,000 distinct CDR3 sequences, 58% being singletons. Material for sequencing was blood. These receptors all stem from a man aged 30-40 years in good health.

The V gene is TRBV6-2 or TRBV6-3, the J gene TRBJ1-2; D not resolved. CDR1 and CDR2 from the germline V gene are MNHEY and SVGEGT. Trimming stripped 1 base from V and 6 bases from J, with 9 bases between. The CDR3 has 13 amino acids. CDR3 loop: CASSYFTADGYTF. CDR3 sequence (DNA): TGTGCCAGCAGTTACTTCACCGCAGATGGCTACACCTTC.

This chain connects TRBV12-3 or TRBV12-4 to TRBJ2-2; D remains unclear. V was shortened by 7 bases and J by 4 bases, with 7 bases between the two germline ends. The CDR3 consists of 12 residues. The CDR3, as DNA: TGTGCCAGCAATTGGGCCACCGGGGAGCTGTTTTTT. It codes for CASNWATGELFF.

This CDR3 is CASSRFGTSGNNEQFF. In DNA, the CDR3 is TGTGCCAGCAGCCGCTTCGGGACTAGCGGGAACAATGAGCAGTTCTTC. The chain has TRBV3-1 and TRBJ2-1; 13 bases line up with TRBD2. Germline V gene sequence: CDR1 LGHDT, CDR2 YNNKEL (reference sequence). V gave up 4 bases and J gave up 5 bases; unmatched junction bases: 5. There are 16 residues in the CDR3.